This T cell receptor (beta chain) was documented in a study of shared clonotypes between healthy human individuals. Study overall: CD4 naive and CD4 memory each took three plates per donor, while CD8 naive took two and CD8 memory one.

About this clone itself: Its target is unknown.

Regarding the study as a whole: Rarefaction demonstrated incomplete sorted-subset sequencing despite large depth. Clonotypes shared by all four sorted-subset donors had higher generation probabilities than non-shared clonotypes.

Authors' analysis steps: ImmunoSEQ yielded junction-only sequences lacking quality scores, so filtering differed. The assay was immunoSEQ multiplex PCR, and TCRdb's table has in-frame clones only and misses some. The V and J calls and clone size come from that table; D and trimming were worked out from the DNA. The sample has under 2.5 million clones, around 92% seen once; the top ten hold 0.3% to 0.4%. The clonotype comes from a man between 18 and 35 years old in good health. Some clones in this sample may be carry-over from other donors' samples. Material: naive CD4+ T cells from PBMCs. Subset of the sample: CD45RA+ positively selected.

DNA of the CDR3: TGCGCCAGCAGCGCGGCCGACACCTACTATGGCTACACCTTC. This encodes CASSAADTYYGYTF. This sequence joins TRBV5-1 and TRBJ1-2; D unclear. This CDR3 is 14 amino acids long. The germline V gene encodes CDR1 SGHRS and CDR2 YFSETQ. The V end lost 4 bases, the J end lost 3 bases, and 13 bases lay between the germline ends.